This TCR beta chain was identified in a study of vaccination and CD4 T cells after COVID-19. Background on the study: Post-vaccination specimens were collected at a median of approximately 66 days following dose two (range 14 to 241). Cultures that served as controls received a CEFX pool, an HIV-1 Nef pool, or no peptide.

Findings and limits, study-wide: Convalescent patients' clones that were vaccine-specific were spike mono-reactive in 304 of 307 cases.

Treatment defined: roughly 11-day PBMC culture with coronavirus spike peptide pools or control peptides (ViraFEST assay). Negative selection separated CD4+ T cells from roughly 10-day cultures. Of note for this clonotype: Its antigen remains unidentified.

With the Oncomine TCR Beta short-read assay, DNA from cultured CD4+ T cells was sequenced. One entry per CDR3 protein, called by TCRdb with MiXCR from the PCR reads. The repertoire holds just under 9,000 distinct CDR3 sequences, with 23% as singletons. CDR1 is SGHRS and CDR2 is YFSETQ in the germline V gene. The CDR3 totals 14 residues. The ends were cut back, 0 bases at V and 3 bases at J, with 9 bases in the middle. The sequenced sample consisted of cultured CD4+ T cells from blood. This rearrangement joins TRBV5-1 to TRBJ2-5, with no clear D. The receptor was derived from a human donor with COVID-19. The CDR3, as DNA: TGCGCCAGCAGCTTGGCCCCGACGGAAGAGACCCAGTACTTC. It specifies CASSLAPTEETQYF.